This TCR beta chain stems from a study of T-cell memory formation after mild COVID-19. TCRdb used MiXCR to reprocess the 5' RACE reads, holding one entry per CDR3 protein. The sample contains 560,000 or so distinct CDR3 sequences, 15% to 20% of which appear only once. The sample holds a few counts of this clonotype. The sequencing input was PBMCs or a T cell subset sorted from them (not recorded which). The TCR originated in an adult woman who had mild COVID-19 (a few samples of this study predate the infection). Cell type and time point are not known.

CDR3 region: CASSPDVTGQAFF. The CDR3 DNA reads TGTGCCAGCAGCCCCGACGTGACAGGGCAGGCTTTCTTT. The V call is TRBV5-4, the J call TRBJ1-1; the match to TRBD1 covers 7 bases. The CDR3 length is 13 residues. J was trimmed by 11 bases and V by 4 bases; bases with no gene match: 11. Germline CDR1 and CDR2: SGHNT and YYREEE (reference sequence).